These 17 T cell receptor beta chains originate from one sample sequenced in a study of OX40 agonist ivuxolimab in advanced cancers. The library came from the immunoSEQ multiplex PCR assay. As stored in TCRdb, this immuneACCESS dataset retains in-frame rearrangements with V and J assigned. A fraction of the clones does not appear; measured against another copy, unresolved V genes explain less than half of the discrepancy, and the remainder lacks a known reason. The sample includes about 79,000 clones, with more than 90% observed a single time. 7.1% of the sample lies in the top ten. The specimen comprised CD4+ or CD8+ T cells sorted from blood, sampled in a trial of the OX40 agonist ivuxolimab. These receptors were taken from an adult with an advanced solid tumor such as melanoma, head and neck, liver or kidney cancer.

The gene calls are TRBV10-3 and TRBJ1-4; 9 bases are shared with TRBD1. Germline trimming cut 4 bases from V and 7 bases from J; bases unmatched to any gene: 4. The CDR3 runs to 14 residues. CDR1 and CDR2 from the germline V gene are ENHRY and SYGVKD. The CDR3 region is CAISVTGGGEKLFF. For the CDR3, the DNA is TGTGCCATCAGTGTGACAGGGGGAGGTGAAAAACTGTTTTTT.

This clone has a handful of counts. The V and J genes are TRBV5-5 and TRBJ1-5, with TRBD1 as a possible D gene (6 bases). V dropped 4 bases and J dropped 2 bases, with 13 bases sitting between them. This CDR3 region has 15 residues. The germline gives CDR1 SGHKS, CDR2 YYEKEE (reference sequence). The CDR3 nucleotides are TGTGCCAGCAGCGCACAGGGTGGTGGCAATCAGCCCCAGCATTTT. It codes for CASSAQGGGNQPQHF.

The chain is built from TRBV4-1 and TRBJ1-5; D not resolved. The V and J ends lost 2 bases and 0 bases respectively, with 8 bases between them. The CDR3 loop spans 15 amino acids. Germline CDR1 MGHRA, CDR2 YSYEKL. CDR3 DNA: TGCGCCAGCAGCCAATTCGCCATTAGCAATCAGCCCCAGCATTTT. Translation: CASSQFAISNQPQHF.

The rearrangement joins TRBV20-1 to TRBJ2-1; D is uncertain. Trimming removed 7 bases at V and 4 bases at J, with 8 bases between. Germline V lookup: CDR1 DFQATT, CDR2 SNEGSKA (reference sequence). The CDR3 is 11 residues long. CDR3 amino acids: CSVRLYNEQFF. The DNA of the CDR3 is TGCAGTGTGCGCTTATACAATGAGCAGTTCTTC.

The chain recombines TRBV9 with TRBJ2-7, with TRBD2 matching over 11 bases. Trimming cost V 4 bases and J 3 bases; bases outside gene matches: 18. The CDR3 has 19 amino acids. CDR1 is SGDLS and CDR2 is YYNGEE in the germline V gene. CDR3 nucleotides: TGTGCCAGCAGCCCCTCCGGGGGACTAGCGGTGCCTTATTTCTACGAGCAGTACTTC. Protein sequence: CASSPSGGLAVPYFYEQYF.

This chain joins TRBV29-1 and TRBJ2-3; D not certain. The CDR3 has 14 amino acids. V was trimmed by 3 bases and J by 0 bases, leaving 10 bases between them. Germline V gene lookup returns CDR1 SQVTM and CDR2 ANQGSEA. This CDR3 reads CSVDSHRSTDTQYF. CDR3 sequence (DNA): TGCAGCGTTGATTCCCATCGGAGCACAGATACGCAGTATTTT.

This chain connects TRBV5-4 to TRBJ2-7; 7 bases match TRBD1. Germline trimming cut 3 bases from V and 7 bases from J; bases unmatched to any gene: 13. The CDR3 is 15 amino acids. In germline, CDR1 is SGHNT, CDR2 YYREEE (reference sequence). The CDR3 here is CASSYTGVGHREQYF. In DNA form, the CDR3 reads TGTGCCAGCAGCTACACAGGGGTGGGTCATCGGGAGCAGTACTTC.

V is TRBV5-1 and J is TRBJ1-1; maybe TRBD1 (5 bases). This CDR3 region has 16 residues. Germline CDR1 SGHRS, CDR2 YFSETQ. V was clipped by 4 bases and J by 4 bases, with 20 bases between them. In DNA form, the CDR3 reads TGCGCCAGCAGCCCGGATCAGTGGAATGGGGGCACTGAAGCTTTCTTT. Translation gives CASSPDQWNGGTEAFF.

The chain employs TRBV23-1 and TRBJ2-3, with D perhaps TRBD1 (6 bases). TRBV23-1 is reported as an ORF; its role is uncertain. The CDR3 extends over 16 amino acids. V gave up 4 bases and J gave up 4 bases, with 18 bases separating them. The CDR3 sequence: CASSRTFDKGADTQYF. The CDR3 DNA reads TGCGCCAGCAGTCGAACATTCGACAAGGGGGCAGATACGCAGTATTTT.

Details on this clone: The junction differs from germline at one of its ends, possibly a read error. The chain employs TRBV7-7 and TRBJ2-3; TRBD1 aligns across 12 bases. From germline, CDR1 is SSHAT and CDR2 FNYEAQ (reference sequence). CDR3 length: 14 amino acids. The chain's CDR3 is CASSSGQGANTQYF. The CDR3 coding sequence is TGTGCTAGCAGCTCGGGACAGGGGGCAAATACGCAGTATTTT.

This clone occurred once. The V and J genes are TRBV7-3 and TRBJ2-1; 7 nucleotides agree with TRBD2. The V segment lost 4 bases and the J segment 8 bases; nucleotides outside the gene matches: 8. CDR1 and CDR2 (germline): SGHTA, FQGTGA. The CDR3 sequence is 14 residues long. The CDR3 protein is CASSSGLESDEQFF. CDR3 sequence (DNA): TGTGCCAGCAGCTCCGGACTAGAGTCGGATGAGCAGTTCTTC.

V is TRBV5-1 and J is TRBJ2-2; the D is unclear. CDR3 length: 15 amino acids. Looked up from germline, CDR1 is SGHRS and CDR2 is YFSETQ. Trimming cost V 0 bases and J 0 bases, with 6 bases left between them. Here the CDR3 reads CASSLAQTNTGELFF. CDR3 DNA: TGCGCCAGCAGCTTGGCCCAGACGAACACCGGGGAGCTGTTTTTT. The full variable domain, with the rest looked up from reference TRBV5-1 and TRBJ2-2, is KAGVTQTPRYLIKTRGQQVTLSCSPISGHRSVSWYQQTPGQGLQFLFEYFSETQRNKGNFPGRFSGRQFSNSRSEMNVSTLELGDSALYLCASSLAQTNTGELFFGEGSRLTVL.

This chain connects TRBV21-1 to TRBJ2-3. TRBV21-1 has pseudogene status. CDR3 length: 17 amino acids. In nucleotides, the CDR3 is TGTGCCAGCAGCAATAGTTGGCAAATTTCTAGCACAGATACGCAGTATTTT. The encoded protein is CASSNSWQISSTDTQYF.

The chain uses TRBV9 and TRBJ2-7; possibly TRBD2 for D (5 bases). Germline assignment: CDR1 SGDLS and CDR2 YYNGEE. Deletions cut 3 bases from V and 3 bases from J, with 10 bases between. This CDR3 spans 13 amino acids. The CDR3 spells CASSAGLHYEQYF. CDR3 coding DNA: TGTGCCAGCAGCGCCGGACTCCACTACGAGCAGTACTTC.

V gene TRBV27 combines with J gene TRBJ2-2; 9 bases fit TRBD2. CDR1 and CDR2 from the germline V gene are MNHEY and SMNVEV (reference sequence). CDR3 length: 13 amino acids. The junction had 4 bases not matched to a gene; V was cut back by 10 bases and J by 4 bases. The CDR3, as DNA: TGTGCCACTCGACTAGCGGTCACCGGGGAGCTGTTTTTT. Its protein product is CATRLAVTGELFF.

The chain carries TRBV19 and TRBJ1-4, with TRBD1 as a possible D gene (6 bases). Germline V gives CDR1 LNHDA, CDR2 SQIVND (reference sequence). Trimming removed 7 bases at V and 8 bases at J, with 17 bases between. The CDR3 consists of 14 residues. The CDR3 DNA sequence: TGTGCCAGTAAACTACCGACAGGTCGGGAAAAACTGTTTTTT. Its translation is CASKLPTGREKLFF.

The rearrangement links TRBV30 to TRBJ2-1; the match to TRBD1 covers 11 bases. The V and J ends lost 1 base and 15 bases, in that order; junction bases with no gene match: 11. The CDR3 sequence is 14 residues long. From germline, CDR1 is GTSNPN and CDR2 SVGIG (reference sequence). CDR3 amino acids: CAWSARDRGDQLFF. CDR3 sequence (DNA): TGTGCCTGGAGTGCCCGGGACAGGGGGGACCAGCTGTTCTTC.